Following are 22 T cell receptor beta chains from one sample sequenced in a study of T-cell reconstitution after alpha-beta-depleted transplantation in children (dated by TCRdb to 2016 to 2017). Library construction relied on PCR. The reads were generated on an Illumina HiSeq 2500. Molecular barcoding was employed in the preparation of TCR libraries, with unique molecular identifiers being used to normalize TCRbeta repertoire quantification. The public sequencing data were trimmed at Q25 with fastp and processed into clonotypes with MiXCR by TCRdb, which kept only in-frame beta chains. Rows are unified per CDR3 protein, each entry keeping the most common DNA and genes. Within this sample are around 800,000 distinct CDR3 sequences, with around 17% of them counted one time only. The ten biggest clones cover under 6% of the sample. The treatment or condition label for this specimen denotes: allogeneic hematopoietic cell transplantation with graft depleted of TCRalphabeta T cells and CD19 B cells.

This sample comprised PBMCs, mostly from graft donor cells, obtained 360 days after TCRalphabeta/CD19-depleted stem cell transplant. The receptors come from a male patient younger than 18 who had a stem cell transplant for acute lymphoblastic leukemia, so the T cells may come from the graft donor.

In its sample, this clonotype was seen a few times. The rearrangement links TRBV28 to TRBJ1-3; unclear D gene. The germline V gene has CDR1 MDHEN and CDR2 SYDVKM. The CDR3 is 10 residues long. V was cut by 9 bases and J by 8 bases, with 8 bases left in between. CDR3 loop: CASSGYTIYF. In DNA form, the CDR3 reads TGTGCCAGTTCGGGGTACACCATATATTTT.

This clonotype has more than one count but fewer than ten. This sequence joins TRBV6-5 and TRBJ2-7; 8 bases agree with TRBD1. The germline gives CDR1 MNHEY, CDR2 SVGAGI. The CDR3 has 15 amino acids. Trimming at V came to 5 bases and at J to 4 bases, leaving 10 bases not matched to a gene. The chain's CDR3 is CASSRRGRQGYEQYF. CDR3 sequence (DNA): TGTGCCAGCAGTCGTCGGGGGAGACAGGGGTACGAGCAGTACTTC.

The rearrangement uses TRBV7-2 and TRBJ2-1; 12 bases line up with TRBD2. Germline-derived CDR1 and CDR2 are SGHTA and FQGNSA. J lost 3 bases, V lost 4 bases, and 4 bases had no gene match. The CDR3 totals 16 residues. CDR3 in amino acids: CASSWKLAGGYNEQFF. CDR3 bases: TGTGCCAGCAGCTGGAAACTAGCGGGAGGCTACAATGAGCAGTTCTTC.

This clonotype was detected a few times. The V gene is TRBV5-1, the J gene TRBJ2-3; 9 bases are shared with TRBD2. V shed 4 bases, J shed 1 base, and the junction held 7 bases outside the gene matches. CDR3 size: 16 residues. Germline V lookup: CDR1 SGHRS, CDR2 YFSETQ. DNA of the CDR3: TGCGCCAGCAGCCTTAGCGGGAGCGACGGCACAGATACGCAGTATTTT. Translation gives CASSLSGSDGTDTQYF.

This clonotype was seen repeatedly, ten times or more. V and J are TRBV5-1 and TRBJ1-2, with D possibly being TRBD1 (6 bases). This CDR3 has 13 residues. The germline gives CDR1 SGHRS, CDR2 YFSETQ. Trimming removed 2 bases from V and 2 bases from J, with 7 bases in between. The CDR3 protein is CASSFDRNYGYTF. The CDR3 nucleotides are TGCGCCAGCAGCTTCGACAGGAACTATGGCTACACCTTC.

The chain's CDR3 is CASSSTGTGYTDTQYF. CDR3 nucleotide sequence: TGTGCCAGCTCATCTACCGGGACAGGGTACACAGATACGCAGTATTTT. The J gene is TRBJ2-3, the V gene TRBV18, with 9 bases matching TRBD1. J was trimmed by 2 bases and V by 5 bases; bases with no gene match: 8. In germline, CDR1 is KGHSH, CDR2 LQKENI. This CDR3 is built from 16 residues.

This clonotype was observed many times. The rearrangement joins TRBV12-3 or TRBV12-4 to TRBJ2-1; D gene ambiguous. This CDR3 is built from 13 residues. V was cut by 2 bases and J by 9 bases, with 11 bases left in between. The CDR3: CASSLSPRSEQFF. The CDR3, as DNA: TGTGCCAGCAGTTTATCCCCAAGAAGTGAGCAGTTCTTC.

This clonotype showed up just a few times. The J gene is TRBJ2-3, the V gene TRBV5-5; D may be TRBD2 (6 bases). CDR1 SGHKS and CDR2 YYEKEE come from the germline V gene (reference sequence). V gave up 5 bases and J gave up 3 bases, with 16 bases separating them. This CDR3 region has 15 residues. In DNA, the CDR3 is TGTGCCAGCAGGCCGGACGGGAGAGGGACAGATACGCAGTATTTT. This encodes CASRPDGRGTDTQYF.

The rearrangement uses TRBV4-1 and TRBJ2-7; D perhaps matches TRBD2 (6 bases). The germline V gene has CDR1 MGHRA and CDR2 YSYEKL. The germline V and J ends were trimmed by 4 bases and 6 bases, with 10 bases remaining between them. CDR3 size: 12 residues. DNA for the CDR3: TGCGCCAGCAGCCGACTAGTCGGCGAGCAGTACTTC. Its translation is CASSRLVGEQYF.

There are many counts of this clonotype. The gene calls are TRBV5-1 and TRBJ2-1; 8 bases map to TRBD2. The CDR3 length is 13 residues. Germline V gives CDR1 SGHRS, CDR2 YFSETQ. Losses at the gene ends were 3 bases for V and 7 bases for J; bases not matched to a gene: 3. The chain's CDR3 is CASSYAGGNEQFF. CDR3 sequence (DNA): TGCGCCAGCAGCTATGCGGGAGGTAATGAGCAGTTCTTC.

The CDR3 sequence is CASSHTGTTTYEQYF. CDR3 coding DNA: TGCGCCAGCAGTCACACGGGGACTACTACCTACGAGCAGTACTTC. The V call is TRBV5-1, the J call TRBJ2-7, with 7 bases matching TRBD2. V dropped 5 bases and J dropped 2; count of bases not matched to a gene: 10. This CDR3 contains 15 residues. Germline values: CDR1 SGHRS, CDR2 YFSETQ.

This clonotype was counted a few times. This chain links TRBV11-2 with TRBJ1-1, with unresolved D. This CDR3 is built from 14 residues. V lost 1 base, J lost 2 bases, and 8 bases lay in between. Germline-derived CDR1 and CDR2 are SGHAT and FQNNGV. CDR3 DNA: TGTGCCAGCAGCTTAGTCCGGGGAAACACTGAAGCTTTCTTT. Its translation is CASSLVRGNTEAFF.

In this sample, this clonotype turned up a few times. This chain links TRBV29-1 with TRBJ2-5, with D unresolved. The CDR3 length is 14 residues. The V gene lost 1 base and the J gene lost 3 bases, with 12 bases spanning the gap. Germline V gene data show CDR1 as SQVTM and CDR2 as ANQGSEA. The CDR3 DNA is TGCAGCGTTGAAGGAAGTGACACGGAAGAGACCCAGTACTTC. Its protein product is CSVEGSDTEETQYF.

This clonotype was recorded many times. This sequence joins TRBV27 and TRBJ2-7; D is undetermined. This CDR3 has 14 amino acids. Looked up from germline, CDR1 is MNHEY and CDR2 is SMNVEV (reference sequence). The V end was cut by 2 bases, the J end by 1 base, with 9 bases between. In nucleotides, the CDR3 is TGTGCCAGCAGTTTAAACCGCGATTCCTACGAGCAGTACTTC. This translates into CASSLNRDSYEQYF.

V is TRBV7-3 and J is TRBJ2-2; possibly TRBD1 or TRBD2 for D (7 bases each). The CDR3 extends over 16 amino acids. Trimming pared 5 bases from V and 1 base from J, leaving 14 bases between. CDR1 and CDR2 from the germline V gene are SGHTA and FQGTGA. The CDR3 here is CASSPGGAGNTGELFF. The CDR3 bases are TGTGCCAGCAGCCCAGGGGGGGCAGGGAACACCGGGGAGCTGTTTTTT.

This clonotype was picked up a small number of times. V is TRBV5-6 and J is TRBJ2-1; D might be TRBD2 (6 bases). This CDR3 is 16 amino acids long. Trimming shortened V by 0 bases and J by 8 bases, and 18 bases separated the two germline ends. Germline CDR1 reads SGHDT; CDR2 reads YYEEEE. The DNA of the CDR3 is TGTGCCAGCAGCTTGGTATCAACTAGCTATAATGATGAGCAGTTCTTC. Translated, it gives CASSLVSTSYNDEQFF.

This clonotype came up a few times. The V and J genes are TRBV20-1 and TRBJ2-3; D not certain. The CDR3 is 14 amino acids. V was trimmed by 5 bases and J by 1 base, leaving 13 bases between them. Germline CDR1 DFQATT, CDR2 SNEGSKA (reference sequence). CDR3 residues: CSAPHHPRTDTQYF. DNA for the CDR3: TGCAGTGCTCCTCACCACCCTCGCACAGATACGCAGTATTTT.

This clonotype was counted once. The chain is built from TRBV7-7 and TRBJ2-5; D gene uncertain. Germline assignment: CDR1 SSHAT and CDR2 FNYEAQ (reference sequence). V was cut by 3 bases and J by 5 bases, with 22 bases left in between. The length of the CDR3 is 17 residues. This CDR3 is CASSLLGRTPSPETQYF. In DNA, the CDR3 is TGTGCCAGCAGCTTGCTAGGGCGAACTCCCAGCCCGGAGACCCAGTACTTC.

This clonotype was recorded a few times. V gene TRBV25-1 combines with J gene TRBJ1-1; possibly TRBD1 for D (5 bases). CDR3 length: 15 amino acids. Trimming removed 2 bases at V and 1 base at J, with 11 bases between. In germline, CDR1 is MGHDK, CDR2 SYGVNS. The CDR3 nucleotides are TGTGCCAGCAGTGAACGTCAGGGTGGGAACACTGAAGCTTTCTTT. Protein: CASSERQGGNTEAFF.

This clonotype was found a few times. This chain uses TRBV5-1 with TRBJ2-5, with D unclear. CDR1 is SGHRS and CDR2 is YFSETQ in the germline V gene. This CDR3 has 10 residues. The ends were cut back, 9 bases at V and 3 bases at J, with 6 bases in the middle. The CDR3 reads CATTKETQYF. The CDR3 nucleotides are TGCGCCACCACTAAAGAGACCCAGTACTTC.

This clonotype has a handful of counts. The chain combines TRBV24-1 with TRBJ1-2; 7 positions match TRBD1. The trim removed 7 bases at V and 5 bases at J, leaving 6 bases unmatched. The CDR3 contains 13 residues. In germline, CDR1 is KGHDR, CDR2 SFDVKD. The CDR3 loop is CATSRTGDYGYTF. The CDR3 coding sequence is TGTGCCACCAGCAGGACAGGAGATTATGGCTACACCTTC.

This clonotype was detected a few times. DNA for the CDR3: TGCGCCAGCAGCCCGGGACAGACCACCGGGGAGCTGTTTTTT. The encoded protein is CASSPGQTTGELFF. The chain is built from TRBV5-1 and TRBJ2-2, with TRBD1 identical over 7 bases. CDR3 length: 14 amino acids. The V gene end was trimmed by 4 bases and the J gene end by 4 bases; junction bases not matched to a gene: 4. The germline gives CDR1 SGHRS, CDR2 YFSETQ.